A single sample is the source of the 23 T cell receptor beta chains below, sequenced in a study of T cells in Graves' hyperthyroidism and ophthalmopathy. The CDR3 regions of TCR beta were amplified from RNA transcripts. In the first-round RT-PCR of the TCR CDR3, the HTBI primer set was used. TCRdb recomputed calls from the multiplex PCR reads with MiXCR, one row per CDR3 protein. The top ten hold around a tenth of the sample, which has hundreds of thousands of distinct CDR3 sequences, roughly 13% seen once. Material: blood. These receptor sequences come from a woman between 18 and 30 years old with Graves' hyperthyroidism.

This clonotype showed up many times. The rearrangement links TRBV20-1 to TRBJ1-4; D call uncertain. This CDR3 spans 15 amino acids. Germline V gene data show CDR1 as DFQATT and CDR2 as SNEGSKA (reference sequence). V was pared by 3 bases and J by 5 bases, with 16 bases between. CDR3 protein: CSARGSTAQNEKLFF. The CDR3, as DNA: TGCAGTGCTAGGGGGAGCACAGCCCAGAATGAAAAACTGTTTTTT.

This clonotype was counted many times. This chain links TRBV3-1 with TRBJ1-3; no clear D gene. The CDR3 contains 18 residues. The V gene's germline CDR1 is LGHDT and CDR2 YNNKEL (reference sequence). V dropped 0 bases and J dropped 0 bases, with 15 bases sitting between them. DNA of the CDR3: TGTGCCAGCAGCCAAGATCCCTCCCCTGTCAGCTCTGGAAACACCATATATTTT. Its translation: CASSQDPSPVSSGNTIYF.

This clonotype was seen many times. This chain links TRBV29-1 with TRBJ1-2; weak D call: TRBD1 (6 bases). V lost 7 bases to trimming and J lost 1 base, with 25 bases between them. There are 17 residues in the CDR3. Germline-derived CDR1 and CDR2 are SQVTM and ANQGSEA. The chain's CDR3 is CSAVADDWTAYNYGYTF. CDR3 DNA sequence: TGCAGCGCCGTAGCGGACGATTGGACAGCCTATAACTATGGCTACACCTTC.

This CDR3 reads CASSNSFYEQYF. DNA for the CDR3: TGTGCCAGCAGTAACAGTTTCTACGAGCAGTACTTC. V usage is TRBV27 and J usage is TRBJ2-7; D is ambiguous. The CDR3 totals 12 residues. Trimming took 5 bases from V and 3 from J, leaving 8 bases between them. Germline lookup yields CDR1 MNHEY and CDR2 SMNVEV (reference sequence).

In its sample, this clonotype was seen many times. The chain has TRBV28 and TRBJ2-1, with TRBD1 matching over 8 bases. There are 12 residues in the CDR3. Per the germline V gene, CDR1 is MDHEN and CDR2 is SYDVKM. V trimming: 8 bases; J trimming: 6 bases; junction bases outside the gene matches: 3. CDR3 DNA: TGTGCCAGCCGACAGGGGAGCAATGAGCAGTTCTTC. This codes for CASRQGSNEQFF.

The gene calls are TRBV19 and TRBJ2-7, with 11 bases matching TRBD2. Germline V gene lookup returns CDR1 LNHDA and CDR2 SQIVND (reference sequence). This CDR3 contains 15 residues. With 5 bases clipped from V and 0 bases from J, the junction kept 3 bases outside the gene matches. CDR3 sequence: CASSDGTSGSYEQYF. In DNA, the CDR3 is TGTGCCAGTAGTGACGGGACTAGCGGCTCCTACGAGCAGTACTTC.

This clonotype occurred many times. The chain's CDR3 is CASSPKPREQPQHF. The CDR3 DNA reads as TGTGCCAGCTCACCCAAACCTAGAGAACAGCCCCAGCATTTT. This chain uses TRBV18 with TRBJ1-5; D ambiguous. V was clipped by 3 bases and J by 7 bases, with 13 bases between them. The CDR3 length is 14 residues. CDR1 and CDR2 (germline): KGHSH, LQKENI.

This clonotype was observed a handful of times. The chain has TRBV24-1 and TRBJ2-1, with 7 positions matching TRBD1. Trimming took 4 bases from V and 7 from J; bases not matched to a gene: 9. The germline gives CDR1 KGHDR, CDR2 SFDVKD. The CDR3 is made up of 15 amino acids. DNA of the CDR3: TGTGCCACCAGTGACACGGGACAGTTTGTGAATGAGCAGTTCTTC. Translation: CATSDTGQFVNEQFF.

This clonotype was seen ten or more times. The chain combines TRBV13 with TRBJ2-5; D is unresolved. CDR1 is PRHDT, CDR2 FYEKMQ, per germline (reference sequence). The CDR3 runs to 13 residues. V gave up 5 bases and J gave up 5 bases, with 12 bases separating them. CDR3 residues: CASSRIVGETQYF. CDR3 DNA sequence: TGTGCCAGCAGCCGGATCGTGGGGGAGACCCAGTACTTC.

In this sample, this clonotype turned up many times. The gene calls are TRBV29-1 and TRBJ2-1; possible D gene TRBD1, 6 bases. Germline values: CDR1 SQVTM, CDR2 ANQGSEA. The CDR3 has 13 residues. With 3 bases removed from V and 8 bases from J, the gap between germline ends came to 14 bases. CDR3 bases: TGCAGCGTTGACCGGACAGCGGACGATGAGCAGTTCTTC. This sequence encodes CSVDRTADDEQFF.

V gene TRBV15 combines with J gene TRBJ1-4; D is ambiguous. The CDR3 runs 13 residues. In germline, CDR1 is LNHNV, CDR2 YYDKDF (reference sequence). Trimming shortened V by 5 bases and J by 11 bases, and 15 bases separated the two germline ends. The CDR3 loop is CATSRFGGEKLFF. For the CDR3, the DNA is TGTGCCACCAGCCGCTTTGGCGGGGAGAAACTGTTTTTT. Filled out from reference TRBV15 and TRBJ1-4, the complete variable domain reads DAMVIQNPRYQVTQFGKPVTLSCSQTLNHNVMYWYQQKSSQAPKLLFHYYDKDFNNEADTPDNFQSRRPNTSFCFLDIRSPGLGDTAMYLCATSRFGGEKLFFGSGTQLSVL.

This clonotype was seen only a few times. The rearrangement uses TRBV5-1 and TRBJ2-4, with D perhaps TRBD1 (6 bases). V lost 1 base, J lost 10 bases, and 9 bases lay in between. The CDR3 is 12 residues long. From germline, CDR1 is SGHRS and CDR2 YFSETQ. CDR3 protein: CASSLLGQIQYF. DNA of the CDR3: TGCGCCAGCAGCTTGCTAGGACAGATTCAGTACTTC.

This clonotype turned up a few times. The V gene is TRBV28, the J gene TRBJ2-1; the match to TRBD2 covers 13 bases. CDR1 is MDHEN and CDR2 is SYDVKM in the germline V gene. The CDR3 sequence is 16 residues long. J was trimmed by 8 bases and V by 6 bases; bases with no gene match: 10. The CDR3 sequence is CASSGQGLAGRYEQFF. The CDR3 DNA reads as TGTGCCAGCAGCGGACAGGGACTAGCGGGAAGGTATGAGCAGTTCTTC.

This clonotype appeared many times. The chain couples TRBV20-1 to TRBJ2-5, with TRBD2 identical over 11 bases. This CDR3 has 15 residues. Germline V gene data show CDR1 as DFQATT and CDR2 as SNEGSKA (reference sequence). Trimming took 6 bases from V and 2 from J; bases not matched to a gene: 8. The CDR3 sequence: CSAAPGLAGQETQYF. The CDR3 DNA reads TGCAGTGCCGCACCCGGACTAGCGGGTCAAGAGACCCAGTACTTC.

Ten or more counts support this clonotype. Here the CDR3 DNA reads TGTGCCAGCAGTTTCTATAAGGCTTCGAACACTGAAGCTTTCTTT. This sequence encodes CASSFYKASNTEAFF. The chain has TRBV12-3 or TRBV12-4 and TRBJ1-1, with D unclear. CDR3 length: 15 residues. V dropped 3 bases and J dropped 1 base, with 12 bases sitting between them.

This clonotype was recorded many times. This chain links TRBV29-1 with TRBJ1-1, with D tentatively TRBD1 (5 bases). The CDR3 consists of 12 residues. Looked up from germline, CDR1 is SQVTM and CDR2 is ANQGSEA. V shed 6 bases and J shed 2 bases, with 10 bases lying between them. The CDR3 loop reads CSVVRANTEAFF. The CDR3 DNA reads TGCAGCGTCGTCAGGGCAAACACTGAAGCTTTCTTT. Full variable domain (missing parts from reference TRBV29-1 and TRBJ1-1): SAVISQKPSRDICQRGTSLTIQCQVDSQVTMMFWYRQQPGQSLTLIATANQGSEATYESGFVIDKFPISRPNLTFSTLTVSNMSPEDSSIYLCSVVRANTEAFFGQGTRLTVV.

In its sample, this clonotype was seen a few times. The J gene is TRBJ1-3, the V gene TRBV6-1; 8 bases map to TRBD1. The CDR3 totals 14 residues. Losses at the gene ends were 3 bases for V and 4 bases for J; bases not matched to a gene: 2. Germline V gene data show CDR1 as MNHNS and CDR2 as SASEGT. The CDR3, as DNA: TGTGCCAGCAGTGAGGGGACAGGAGGAAACACCATATATTTT. Residues: CASSEGTGGNTIYF.

This clonotype was counted once. This chain uses TRBV29-1 with TRBJ2-5; TRBD1 agrees at 7 bases. Looked up from germline, CDR1 is SQVTM and CDR2 is ANQGSEA. The CDR3 spans 14 residues. J gave up 9 bases and V 2 bases, and 12 bases lay outside the gene matches. DNA of the CDR3: TGCAGCGTTGAATGGGACAGTACCTTGGAGGCCCAGTACTTC. Translated: CSVEWDSTLEAQYF.

This chain links TRBV28 with TRBJ2-7; 8 nucleotides agree with TRBD2. The CDR3 covers 14 residues. V shed 6 bases and J 3 bases; nucleotides not matched to a gene: 7. Germline assignment: CDR1 MDHEN and CDR2 SYDVKM. The DNA of the CDR3 is TGTGCCAGCAGCTACGGGCTAGCGGGCTACGAGCAGTACTTC. Encoded protein: CASSYGLAGYEQYF.

This clonotype was seen a few times. The rearrangement uses TRBV29-1 and TRBJ2-1; possibly TRBD2 for D (5 bases). CDR1 is SQVTM and CDR2 is ANQGSEA in the germline V gene. CDR3 length: 10 amino acids. V was trimmed by 7 bases and J by 12 bases, leaving 13 bases between them. This CDR3 is CSGEGPGQFF. The CDR3, as DNA: TGCAGCGGTGAGGGCCCGGGGCAGTTCTTC.

This clonotype was seen ten or more times. The chain has TRBV11-1 and TRBJ1-2; D might be TRBD1 (5 bases). The CDR3 extends over 12 amino acids. Germline assignment: CDR1 SGHAT and CDR2 FQDESV (reference sequence). Trimming took 5 bases from V and 8 from J, leaving 12 bases between them. CDR3 region: CASSPGPQGYTF. DNA for the CDR3: TGTGCCAGCAGCCCGGGGCCACAAGGCTACACCTTC.

In the case of this clonotype: This could be a read error, since a much larger clone is one nucleotide away. The rearrangement uses TRBV9 and TRBJ2-1; D not resolved. The V gene's germline CDR1 is SGDLS and CDR2 YYNGEE. The CDR3 has 14 residues. The CDR3, as DNA: TGTGCCAGCAGCGTATTAGGAGAATCGAATGAGCAGTCCTTC. Its translation: CASSVLGESNEQSF.

This clonotype was picked up a small number of times. The CDR3 is CASSFEGRGGTIYF. Written as DNA, the CDR3 is TGTGCCAGCAGTTTCGAGGGGCGGGGGGGCACCATATATTTT. The chain uses TRBV28 and TRBJ1-3, with D possibly matching TRBD1 (5 bases). Trimming left V 3 bases short and J 9 bases short, with 15 bases between. Germline values: CDR1 MDHEN, CDR2 SYDVKM. This CDR3 is 14 amino acids long.